The 18 T cell receptor beta chains below all came from one sample that was sequenced in a study of control samples from healthy donors and cancer patients. Libraries were prepared by immunoSEQ multiplex PCR; TCRdb keeps only in-frame clonotypes and omits some of them. This sample yields about 90,000 clones, of which 90% to 95% are seen a single time; around 1.4% belongs to the top ten. Sequenced material: blood. The receptor set was obtained from a woman aged 25 to 45 in good health.

The chain links TRBV9 to TRBJ2-1; D remains ambiguous. Per germline, CDR1 SGDLS and CDR2 YYNGEE. The CDR3 covers 14 residues. Trimming left V 0 bases short and J 5 bases short, with 9 bases between. The chain's CDR3 is CASSVAPEDNEQFF. In DNA, the CDR3 is TGTGCCAGCAGCGTAGCCCCTGAGGACAATGAGCAGTTCTTC.

V gene TRBV5-1 combines with J gene TRBJ2-7, with D possibly matching TRBD2 (5 bases). V lost 5 bases, J lost 4 bases, and 19 bases lay in between. Looked up from germline, CDR1 is SGHRS and CDR2 is YFSETQ. This CDR3 has 15 amino acids. This CDR3 reads CASREVNSPAYEQYF. CDR3 bases: TGCGCCAGCAGGGAGGTAAACAGTCCCGCTTACGAGCAGTACTTC.

This chain joins TRBV28 and TRBJ1-1, with D perhaps TRBD1 (6 bases). V lost 2 bases to trimming and J lost 4 bases, with 11 bases between them. CDR1 MDHEN and CDR2 SYDVKM come from the germline V gene. The CDR3 consists of 14 residues. The CDR3 loop reads CASSLGGLGTEAFF. Written as DNA, the CDR3 is TGTGCCAGCAGTTTAGGGGGGCTGGGCACTGAAGCTTTCTTT.

The V call is TRBV19, the J call TRBJ1-5; the D is unclear. CDR1 LNHDA and CDR2 SQIVND come from the germline V gene (reference sequence). The CDR3 is made up of 18 amino acids. V lost 3 bases, J lost 1 base, and 19 bases lay in between. The CDR3 nucleotides are TGTGCCAGTAGTATTTTTCGCCAGCTCGGAGGCAGCAATCAGCCCCAGCATTTT. Translating gives CASSIFRQLGGSNQPQHF.

There are a few counts of this clone. The V and J genes are TRBV5-1 and TRBJ1-4, with D unresolved. The V end lost 0 bases, the J end lost 6 bases, and 12 bases lay between the germline ends. The germline gives CDR1 SGHRS, CDR2 YFSETQ. This CDR3 comprises 15 residues. CDR3 sequence: CASSLEARSHEKLFF. For the CDR3, the DNA is TGCGCCAGCAGCTTGGAAGCCCGATCACATGAAAAACTGTTTTTT. The entire variable domain, with the rest obtained from reference TRBV5-1 and TRBJ1-4, is as follows: KAGVTQTPRYLIKTRGQQVTLSCSPISGHRSVSWYQQTPGQGLQFLFEYFSETQRNKGNFPGRFSGRQFSNSRSEMNVSTLELGDSALYLCASSLEARSHEKLFFGSGTQLSVL.

This sequence joins TRBV27 and TRBJ2-2; 10 nucleotides align to TRBD1. J was trimmed by 8 bases and V by 9 bases; bases with no gene match: 9. This CDR3 has 14 amino acids. The germline V gene has CDR1 MNHEY and CDR2 SMNVEV (reference sequence). CDR3 nucleotides: TGTGCCAGTAGGGAGACAGGGGGCGGGGGGGAGCTGTTTTTT. Its translation: CASRETGGGGELFF.

The gene calls are TRBV5-1 and TRBJ1-4; the match to TRBD1 covers 7 bases. Per the germline V gene, CDR1 is SGHRS and CDR2 is YFSETQ. Trimming at V came to 4 bases and at J to 6 bases, leaving 15 bases not matched to a gene. The CDR3 extends over 17 amino acids. The CDR3 here is CASSRSTEQGIYEKLFF. The CDR3 nucleotides read TGCGCCAGCAGCAGGTCGACAGAACAGGGGATATATGAAAAACTGTTTTTT.

The V call is TRBV18, the J call TRBJ2-6; 7 bases line up with TRBD1. V dropped 3 bases and J dropped 0; count of bases not matched to a gene: 8. This CDR3 spans 18 amino acids. Germline-derived CDR1 and CDR2 are KGHSH and LQKENI. The CDR3, as DNA: TGTGCCAGCTCACCGACACCGGGACAGAGCTCTGGGGCCAACGTCCTGACTTTC. Amino acids: CASSPTPGQSSGANVLTF.

The rearrangement joins TRBV25-1 to TRBJ2-7; TRBD1 aligns across 7 bases. CDR1 and CDR2 (germline): MGHDK, SYGVNS. CDR3 length equals 15 residues. The trim removed 8 bases at V and 3 bases at J, leaving 13 bases unmatched. CDR3: CASAPGTAVNYEQYF. For the CDR3, the DNA is TGTGCCAGCGCCCCTGGGACAGCCGTAAACTACGAGCAGTACTTC.

V is TRBV6-5 and J is TRBJ1-2; D possibly corresponds to TRBD1 (6 bases). Trimming stripped 7 bases from V and 3 bases from J, with 15 bases between. CDR1 and CDR2 (germline): MNHEY, SVGAGI. This CDR3 is built from 14 residues. In nucleotides, the CDR3 is TGTGCCAGCAAAGTTTCAGGGGAGTACTATGGCTACACCTTC. Translated: CASKVSGEYYGYTF.

J is TRBJ1-5 and V is TRBV19, with D maybe TRBD1 (6 bases). The CDR3 consists of 15 residues. With 3 bases removed from V and 7 bases from J, the gap between germline ends came to 16 bases. Germline CDR1 is LNHDA and CDR2 is SQIVND (reference sequence). CDR3 nucleotide sequence: TGTGCCAGTAGTATTAATGGGGGGGACATGCAGCCCCAGCATTTT. Its translation is CASSINGGDMQPQHF. Filled out from reference TRBV19 and TRBJ1-5, the complete variable domain reads DGGITQSPKYLFRKEGQNVTLSCEQNLNHDAMYWYRQDPGQGLRLIYYSQIVNDFQKGDIAEGYSVSREKKESFPLTVTSAQKNPTAFYLCASSINGGDMQPQHFGDGTRLSIL.

The chain uses TRBV28 and TRBJ2-5; TRBD1 might be the D (5 bases). The V gene's germline CDR1 is MDHEN and CDR2 SYDVKM. V was cut by 3 bases and J by 5 bases, with 10 bases left in between. The CDR3 spans 13 residues. The CDR3 region is CASSFSQVETQYF. The CDR3 DNA follows: TGTGCCAGCAGTTTTTCACAGGTTGAGACCCAGTACTTC.

V is TRBV6-5 and J is TRBJ1-1; D call uncertain. The CDR3 totals 13 residues. Germline CDR1 MNHEY, CDR2 SVGAGI. With 7 bases removed from V and 7 bases from J, the gap between germline ends came to 16 bases. The CDR3 bases are TGTGCCAGCATTTCGTGGCGGCCTCATGAAGCTTTCTTT. Translating gives CASISWRPHEAFF.

This clone was observed a single time. The chain carries TRBV9 and TRBJ1-2; TRBD1 aligns across 7 bases. Germline V lookup: CDR1 SGDLS, CDR2 YYNGEE. The CDR3 loop spans 13 amino acids. Germline trimming cut 2 bases from V and 4 bases from J; bases unmatched to any gene: 2. This CDR3 is CASSVSGGYGYTF. The CDR3 bases are TGTGCCAGCAGCGTTTCAGGGGGCTATGGCTACACCTTC. Drawing the rest from reference TRBV9 and TRBJ1-2, the complete variable domain is DSGVTQTPKHLITATGQRVTLRCSPRSGDLSVYWYQQSLDQGLQFLIQYYNGEERAKGNILERFSAQQFPDLHSELNLSSLELGDSALYFCASSVSGGYGYTFGSGTRLTVV.

This clone was detected only once. The gene calls are TRBV5-1 and TRBJ2-3; the D gene is possibly TRBD1 (6 bases). The germline CDR1 and CDR2 sequences are SGHRS and YFSETQ. The CDR3 has 14 amino acids. V was clipped by 4 bases and J by 3 bases, with 12 bases between them. Here the CDR3 reads CASSGQGTTDTQYF. CDR3 DNA: TGCGCCAGCAGCGGTCAGGGGACGACAGATACGCAGTATTTT.

The rearrangement links TRBV5-6 to TRBJ1-5; D is unresolved. Trimming left V 2 bases short and J 2 bases short, with 11 bases between. Germline CDR1 reads SGHDT; CDR2 reads YYEEEE. The CDR3 loop spans 15 amino acids. CDR3 protein: CASSFFGSGNQPQHF. The CDR3 coding sequence is TGTGCCAGCAGCTTTTTTGGGTCAGGCAATCAGCCCCAGCATTTT.

The gene calls are TRBV5-1 and TRBJ1-2; D call uncertain. V lost 0 bases and J 1 base, leaving 7 bases between the germline ends. The CDR3 totals 14 residues. Per the germline V gene, CDR1 is SGHRS and CDR2 is YFSETQ. The CDR3 bases are TGCGCCAGCAGCTTGGGTCAGCATAACTATGGCTACACCTTC. It encodes CASSLGQHNYGYTF.

The chain combines TRBV27 with TRBJ2-3; TRBD2 is a possible D gene (6 bases). Trimming removed 6 bases from V and 13 bases from J, with 17 bases in between. This CDR3 spans 12 amino acids. Germline lookup yields CDR1 MNHEY and CDR2 SMNVEV (reference sequence). In DNA form, the CDR3 reads TGTGCCAGCAGCCAGGGACTTGGCGCGAAGTATTTT. It yields the protein CASSQGLGAKYF.